This entry concerns a single T cell receptor beta chain. Its antigen is unknown. The sample belongs to a study of response to subunit inactivated influenza vaccine. Study-level points and caveats: Authors proposed each seasonal influenza vaccination draws in few new T cells.

The CDR3 is 15 amino acids. V gave up 0 bases and J gave up 3 bases, with 15 bases separating them. CDR1 and CDR2 (germline): DFQATT, SNEGSKA (reference sequence). TCRdb re-called the RT-PCR reads through MiXCR, storing one row per CDR3 protein. The repertoire has about 570,000 distinct CDR3 sequences, around 11% of them found once; the top ten carry around 9.6%. Sequencing used PBMCs from blood, obtained on the day of vaccination. The sequence was collected from a man in his fifties who received an inactivated influenza vaccine. This chain joins TRBV20-1 and TRBJ2-7; a possible D gene is TRBD1 (6 bases). DNA of the CDR3: TGCAGTGCTAGAGATCTTACAGGGACGGGCTACGAGCAGTACTTC. Translated, it gives CSARDLTGTGYEQYF.